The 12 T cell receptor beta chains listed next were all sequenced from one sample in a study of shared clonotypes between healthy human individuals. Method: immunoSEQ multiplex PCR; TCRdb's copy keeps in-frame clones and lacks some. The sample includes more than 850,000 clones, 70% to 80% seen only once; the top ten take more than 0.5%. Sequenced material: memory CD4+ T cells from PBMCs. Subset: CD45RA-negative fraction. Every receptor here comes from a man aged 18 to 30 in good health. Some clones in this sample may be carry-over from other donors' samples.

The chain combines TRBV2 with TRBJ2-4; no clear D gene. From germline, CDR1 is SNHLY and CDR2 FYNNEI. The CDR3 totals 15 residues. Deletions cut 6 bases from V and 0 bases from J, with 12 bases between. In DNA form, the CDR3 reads TGTGCCAGCAGGACCCCTTTACTAGCCAAAAACATTCAGTACTTC. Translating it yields CASRTPLLAKNIQYF.

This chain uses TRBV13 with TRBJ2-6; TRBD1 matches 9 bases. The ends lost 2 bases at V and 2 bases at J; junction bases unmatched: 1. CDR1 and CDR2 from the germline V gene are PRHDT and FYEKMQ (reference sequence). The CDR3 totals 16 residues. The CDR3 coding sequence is TGTGCCAGCAGCTTACGGGACAGGGCTGGGGCCAACGTCCTGACTTTC. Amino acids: CASSLRDRAGANVLTF.

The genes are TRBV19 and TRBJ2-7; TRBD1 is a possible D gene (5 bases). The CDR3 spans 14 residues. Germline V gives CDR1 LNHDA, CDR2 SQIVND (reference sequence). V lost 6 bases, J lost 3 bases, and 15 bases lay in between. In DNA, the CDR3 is TGTGCCAGTAGCCGGATTTTACAGGTCTACGAGCAGTACTTC. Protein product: CASSRILQVYEQYF.

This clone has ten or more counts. In nucleotides, the CDR3 is TGCGCCAGCACCCGCGGGACAGGGGTGGGAGAGACCCAGTACTTC. This codes for CASTRGTGVGETQYF. This chain connects TRBV5-1 to TRBJ2-5, with 10 bases fitting TRBD1. CDR1 and CDR2 (germline): SGHRS, YFSETQ. Unmatched junction bases numbered 9, after V lost 6 bases and J lost 4 bases. The CDR3 is made up of 15 amino acids.

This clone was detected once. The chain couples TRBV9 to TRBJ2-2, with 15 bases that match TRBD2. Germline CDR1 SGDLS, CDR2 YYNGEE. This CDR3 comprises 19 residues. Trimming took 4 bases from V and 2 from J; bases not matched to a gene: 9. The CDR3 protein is CASSSPGLAGGYNTGELFF. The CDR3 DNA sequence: TGTGCCAGCAGCTCTCCGGGACTAGCGGGAGGATACAACACCGGGGAGCTGTTTTTT.

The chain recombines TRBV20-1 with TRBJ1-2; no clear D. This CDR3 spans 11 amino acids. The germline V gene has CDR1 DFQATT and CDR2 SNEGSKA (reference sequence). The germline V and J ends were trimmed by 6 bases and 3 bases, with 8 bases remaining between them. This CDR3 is CSAGRDYGYTF. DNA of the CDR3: TGCAGTGCCGGCCGGGACTATGGCTACACCTTC.

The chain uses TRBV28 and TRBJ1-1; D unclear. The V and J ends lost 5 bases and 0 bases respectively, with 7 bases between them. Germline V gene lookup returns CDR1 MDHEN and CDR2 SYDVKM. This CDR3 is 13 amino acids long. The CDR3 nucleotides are TGTGCCAGCAGTCTTTTTATGAACACTGAAGCTTTCTTT. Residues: CASSLFMNTEAFF.

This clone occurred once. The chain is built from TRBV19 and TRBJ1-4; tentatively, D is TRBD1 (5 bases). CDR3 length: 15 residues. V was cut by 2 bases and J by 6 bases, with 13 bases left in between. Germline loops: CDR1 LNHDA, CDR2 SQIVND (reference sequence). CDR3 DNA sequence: TGTGCCAGTAGTATACAGGCTGCCAGGGATGAAAAACTGTTTTTT. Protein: CASSIQAARDEKLFF.

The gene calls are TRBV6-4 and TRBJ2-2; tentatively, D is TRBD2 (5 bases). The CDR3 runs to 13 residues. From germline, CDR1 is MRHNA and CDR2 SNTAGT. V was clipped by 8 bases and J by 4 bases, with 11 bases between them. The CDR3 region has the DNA TGTGCCAGCCGCGGGTCGACCACCGGGGAGCTGTTTTTT. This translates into CASRGSTTGELFF.

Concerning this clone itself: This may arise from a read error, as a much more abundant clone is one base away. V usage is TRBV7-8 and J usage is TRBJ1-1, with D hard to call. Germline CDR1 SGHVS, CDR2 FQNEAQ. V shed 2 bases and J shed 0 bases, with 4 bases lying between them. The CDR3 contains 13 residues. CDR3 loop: CASSLQMNTEAFF. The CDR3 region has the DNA TGTGCCAGCAGCTTACAGATGAACACTGAAGCTTTCTTT.

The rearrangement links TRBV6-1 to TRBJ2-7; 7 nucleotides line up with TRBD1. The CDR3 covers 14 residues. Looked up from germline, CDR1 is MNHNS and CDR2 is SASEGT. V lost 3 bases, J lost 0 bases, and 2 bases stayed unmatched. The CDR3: CASSEGTDSYEQYF. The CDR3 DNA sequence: TGTGCCAGCAGTGAGGGGACAGACTCCTACGAGCAGTACTTC.

The CDR3 loop is CASRGQGMNTEAFF. DNA for the CDR3: TGCGCCAGCAGGGGACAGGGGATGAACACTGAAGCTTTCTTT. The chain links TRBV5-1 to TRBJ1-1; 10 bases are shared with TRBD1. The germline V gene has CDR1 SGHRS and CDR2 YFSETQ. This CDR3 has 14 amino acids. Trimming at V came to 5 bases and at J to 0 bases, leaving 1 base not matched to a gene. The full variable domain, in which reference TRBV5-1 and TRBJ1-1 provide the parts outside the CDR3, is KAGVTQTPRYLIKTRGQQVTLSCSPISGHRSVSWYQQTPGQGLQFLFEYFSETQRNKGNFPGRFSGRQFSNSRSEMNVSTLELGDSALYLCASRGQGMNTEAFFGQGTRLTVV.